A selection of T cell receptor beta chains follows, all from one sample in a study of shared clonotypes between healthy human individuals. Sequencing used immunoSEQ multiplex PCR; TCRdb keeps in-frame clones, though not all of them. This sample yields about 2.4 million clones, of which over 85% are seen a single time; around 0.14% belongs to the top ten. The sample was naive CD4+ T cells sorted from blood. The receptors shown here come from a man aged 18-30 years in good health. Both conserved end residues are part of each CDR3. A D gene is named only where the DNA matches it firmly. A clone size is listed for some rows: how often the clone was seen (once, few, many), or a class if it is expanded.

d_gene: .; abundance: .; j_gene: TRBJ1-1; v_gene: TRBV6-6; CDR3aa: CASSPGMEAFF; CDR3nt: TGTGCCAGCAGTCCCGGCATGGAAGCTTTCTTT
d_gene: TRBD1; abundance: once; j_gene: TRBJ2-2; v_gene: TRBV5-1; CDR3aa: CASSRRTGANTGELFF; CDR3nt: TGCGCCAGCAGCCGAAGGACAGGAGCGAACACCGGGGAGCTGTTTTTT
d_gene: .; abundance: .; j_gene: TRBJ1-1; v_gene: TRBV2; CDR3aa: CASSEDSGVNTEAFF; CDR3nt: TGTGCCAGCAGTGAAGACTCCGGGGTGAACACTGAAGCTTTCTTT
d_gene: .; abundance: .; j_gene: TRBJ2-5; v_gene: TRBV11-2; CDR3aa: CASSLGSGGGETQYF; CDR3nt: TGTGCCAGCAGCTTAGGGTCAGGAGGCGGGGAGACCCAGTACTTC
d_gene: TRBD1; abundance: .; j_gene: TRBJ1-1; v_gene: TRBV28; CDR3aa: CASRATGGKRAEAFF; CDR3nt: TGTGCCAGCAGGGCTACAGGGGGCAAAAGAGCTGAAGCTTTCTTT
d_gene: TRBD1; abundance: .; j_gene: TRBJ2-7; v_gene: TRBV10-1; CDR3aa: CASSETGGYEQYF; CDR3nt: TGCGCCAGCAGTGAGACAGGGGGCTACGAGCAGTACTTC
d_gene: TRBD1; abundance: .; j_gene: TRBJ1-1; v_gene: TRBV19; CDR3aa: CASSTGQGLGAFF; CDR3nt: TGTGCCAGTAGTACAGGACAGGGCCTAGGAGCTTTCTTT
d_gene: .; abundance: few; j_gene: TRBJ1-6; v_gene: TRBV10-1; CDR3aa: CASSAGNSPLHF; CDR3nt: TGCGCCAGCAGTGCCGGGAATTCACCCCTCCACTTT
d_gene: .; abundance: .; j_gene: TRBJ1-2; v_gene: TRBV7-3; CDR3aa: CASSFGGEGGYTF; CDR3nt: TGTGCCAGCAGCTTCGGGGGGGAAGGTGGCTACACCTTC
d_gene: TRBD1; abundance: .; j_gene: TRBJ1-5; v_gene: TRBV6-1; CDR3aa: CASSGQGDNNQPQHF; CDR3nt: TGTGCCAGCAGTGGACAGGGGGATAACAATCAGCCCCAGCATTTT
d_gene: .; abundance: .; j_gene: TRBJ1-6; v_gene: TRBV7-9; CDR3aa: CASSLVSGSNSPLHF; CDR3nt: TGTGCCAGCAGCTTAGTCTCGGGGTCCAATTCACCCCTCCACTTT
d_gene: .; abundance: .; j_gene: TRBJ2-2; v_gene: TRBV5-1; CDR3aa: CASSLSPGHANTGELFF; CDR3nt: TGCGCCAGCAGCTTGTCCCCGGGACATGCGAACACCGGGGAGCTGTTTTTT
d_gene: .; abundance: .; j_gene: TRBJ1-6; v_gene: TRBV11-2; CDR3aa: CASSRDPSGGSYNSPLHF; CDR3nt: TGTGCCAGCAGCCGAGATCCCTCCGGAGGCTCCTATAATTCACCCCTCCACTTT
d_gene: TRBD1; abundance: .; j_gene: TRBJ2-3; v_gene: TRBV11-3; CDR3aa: CASSSTHRFGQGTDTQYF; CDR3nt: TGTGCCAGCAGCTCCACCCACCGCTTCGGACAGGGCACAGATACGCAGTATTTT
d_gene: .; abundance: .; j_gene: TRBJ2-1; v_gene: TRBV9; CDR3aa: CASSVELGNEQFF; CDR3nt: TGTGCCAGCAGCGTAGAACTAGGCAATGAGCAGTTCTTC
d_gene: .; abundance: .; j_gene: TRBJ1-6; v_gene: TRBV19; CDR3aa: CASSRQTYNSPLHF; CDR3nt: TGTGCCAGTAGTAGGCAGACTTATAATTCACCCCTCCACTTT
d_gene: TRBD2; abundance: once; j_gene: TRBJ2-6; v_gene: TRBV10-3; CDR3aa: CAISSSGGLSGANVLTF; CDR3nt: TGTGCCATCAGCTCTAGCGGGGGTTTATCTGGGGCCAACGTCCTGACTTTC
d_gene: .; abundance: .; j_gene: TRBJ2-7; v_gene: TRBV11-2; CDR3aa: CASSLQTAEQYF; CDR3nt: TGTGCCAGCAGCTTACAGACAGCCGAGCAGTACTTC
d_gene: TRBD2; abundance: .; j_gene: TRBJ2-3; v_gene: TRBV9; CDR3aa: CASSAAGTTDTQYF; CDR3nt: TGTGCCAGCAGCGCGGCCGGGACTACTGATACGCAGTATTTT
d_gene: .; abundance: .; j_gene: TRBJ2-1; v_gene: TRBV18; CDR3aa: CASSPQTGPNNEQFF; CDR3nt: TGTGCCAGCTCACCTCAGACCGGGCCGAACAATGAGCAGTTCTTC
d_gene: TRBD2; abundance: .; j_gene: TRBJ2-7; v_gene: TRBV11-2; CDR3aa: CASSLVEMTTGTSVHEQYF; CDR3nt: TGTGCCAGCAGCTTAGTAGAGATGACTACCGGGACTAGCGTCCACGAGCAGTACTTC
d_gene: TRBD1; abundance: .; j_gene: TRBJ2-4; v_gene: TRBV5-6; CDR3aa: CASSPGQARKNIQYF; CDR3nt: TGTGCCAGCAGCCCGGGACAGGCTAGGAAAAACATTCAGTACTTC
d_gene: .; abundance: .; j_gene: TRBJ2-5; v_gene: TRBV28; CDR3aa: CASEGRETQYF; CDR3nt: TGTGCCAGCGAAGGGAGGGAGACCCAGTACTTC
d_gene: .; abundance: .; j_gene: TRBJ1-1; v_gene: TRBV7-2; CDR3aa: CASSFRGLIGAFF; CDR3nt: TGTGCCAGCAGCTTCCGTGGCCTCATCGGAGCTTTCTTT
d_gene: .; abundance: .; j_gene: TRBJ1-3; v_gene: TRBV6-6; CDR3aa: CASSYQGLGNTIYF; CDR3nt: TGTGCCAGCAGTTACCAGGGGTTGGGAAACACCATATATTTT
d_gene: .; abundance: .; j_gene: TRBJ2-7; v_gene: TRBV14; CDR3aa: CASSPGTHLYEQYF; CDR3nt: TGTGCCAGCAGCCCCGGGACGCACCTCTACGAGCAGTACTTC
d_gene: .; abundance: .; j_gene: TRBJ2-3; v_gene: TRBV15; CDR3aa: CATSKGDVSGTDTQYF; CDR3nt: TGTGCCACCAGCAAAGGGGACGTATCGGGAACAGATACGCAGTATTTT
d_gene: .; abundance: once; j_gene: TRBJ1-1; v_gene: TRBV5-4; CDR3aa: CASSPDRFGTEAFF; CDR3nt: TGTGCCAGCAGCCCCGACAGGTTTGGCACTGAAGCTTTCTTT
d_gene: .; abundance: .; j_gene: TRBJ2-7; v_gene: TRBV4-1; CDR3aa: CASSPAEGFIHEQYF; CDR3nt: TGCGCCAGCAGCCCTGCGGAAGGCTTCATCCACGAGCAGTACTTC
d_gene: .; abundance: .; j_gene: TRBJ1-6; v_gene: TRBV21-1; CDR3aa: CASSKRFRENSPLHF; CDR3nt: TGTGCCAGCAGCAAAAGGTTTCGGGAGAATTCACCCCTCCACTTT
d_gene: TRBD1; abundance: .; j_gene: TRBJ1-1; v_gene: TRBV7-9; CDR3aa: CASSPRGMTEAFF; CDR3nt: TGTGCCAGCAGTCCCAGGGGGATGACTGAAGCTTTCTTT
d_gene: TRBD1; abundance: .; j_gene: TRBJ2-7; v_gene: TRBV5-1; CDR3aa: CASSLEGDSSYEQYF; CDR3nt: TGCGCCAGCAGCTTGGAAGGGGACAGCTCCTACGAGCAGTACTTC
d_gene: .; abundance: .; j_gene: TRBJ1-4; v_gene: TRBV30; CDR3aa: CAWSRARTTATNEKLFF; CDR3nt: TGTGCCTGGAGTCGTGCCAGGACTACCGCAACTAATGAAAAACTGTTTTTT
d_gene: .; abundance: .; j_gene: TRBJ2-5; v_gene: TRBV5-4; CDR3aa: CASSSRGEETQYF; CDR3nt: TGTGCCAGCAGCTCCCGAGGGGAAGAGACCCAGTACTTC
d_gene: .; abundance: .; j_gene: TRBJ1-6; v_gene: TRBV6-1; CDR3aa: CASRGGGLNSPLHF; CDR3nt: TGTGCCAGCAGAGGGGGGGGGTTAAATTCACCCCTCCACTTT
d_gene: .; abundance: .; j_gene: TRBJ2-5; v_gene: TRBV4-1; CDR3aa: CASSQEELAETQYF; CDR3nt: TGCGCCAGCAGCCAAGAGGAATTAGCTGAGACCCAGTACTTC
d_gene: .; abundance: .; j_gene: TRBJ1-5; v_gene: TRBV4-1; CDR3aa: CASSRDRNQPQHF; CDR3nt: TGCGCCAGCAGCCGCGACAGAAATCAGCCCCAGCATTTT
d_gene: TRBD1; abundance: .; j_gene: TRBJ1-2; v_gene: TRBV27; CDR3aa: CASSGTTGGAGGYTF; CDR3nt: TGTGCCAGCAGTGGCACGACAGGGGGCGCGGGTGGCTACACCTTC
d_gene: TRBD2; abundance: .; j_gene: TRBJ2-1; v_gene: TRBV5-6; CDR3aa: CASSLGPSGINEQFF; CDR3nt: TGTGCCAGCAGCTTGGGACCTAGCGGGATAAATGAGCAGTTCTTC
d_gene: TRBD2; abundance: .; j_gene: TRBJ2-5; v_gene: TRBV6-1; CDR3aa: CASSEGTAGGQETQYF; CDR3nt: TGTGCCAGCAGTGAAGGAACAGCGGGAGGGCAGGAGACCCAGTACTTC
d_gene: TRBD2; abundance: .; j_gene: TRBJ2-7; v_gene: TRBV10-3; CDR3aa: CAISPQREGPYEQYF; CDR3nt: TGTGCCATCAGCCCTCAGCGGGAGGGCCCGTACGAGCAGTACTTC
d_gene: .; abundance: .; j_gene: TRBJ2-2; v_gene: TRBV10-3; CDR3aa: CAIKSRTNNTGELFF; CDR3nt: TGTGCCATCAAGTCTCGGACTAACAACACCGGGGAGCTGTTTTTT
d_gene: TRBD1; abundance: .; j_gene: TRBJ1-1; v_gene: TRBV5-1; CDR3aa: CASRTGTGAQYTEAFF; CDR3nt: TGCGCCAGCAGGACCGGAACAGGGGCCCAATACACTGAAGCTTTCTTT
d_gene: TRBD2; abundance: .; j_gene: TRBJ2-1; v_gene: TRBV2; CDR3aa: CASSVYDLRLAGVSNEQFF; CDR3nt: TGTGCCAGCAGTGTGTATGACCTCCGACTAGCGGGAGTCAGCAATGAGCAGTTCTTC
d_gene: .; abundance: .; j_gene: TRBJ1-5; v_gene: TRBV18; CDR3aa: CASSPGGLNQPQHF; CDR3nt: TGTGCCAGCTCACCAGGGGGTCTCAATCAGCCCCAGCATTTT
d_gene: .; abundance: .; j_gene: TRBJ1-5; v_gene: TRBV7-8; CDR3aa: CASSFGGTQPQHF; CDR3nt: TGTGCCAGCAGCTTCGGGGGCACTCAGCCCCAGCATTTT
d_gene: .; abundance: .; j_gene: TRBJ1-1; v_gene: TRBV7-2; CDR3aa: CASSLVTTSLKAFF; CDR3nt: TGTGCCAGCAGCTTAGTCACAACATCCCTGAAAGCTTTCTTT
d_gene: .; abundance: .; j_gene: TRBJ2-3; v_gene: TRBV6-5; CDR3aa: CASSPTRSGDTQYF; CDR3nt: TGTGCCAGCAGCCCAACTAGAAGTGGAGATACGCAGTATTTT
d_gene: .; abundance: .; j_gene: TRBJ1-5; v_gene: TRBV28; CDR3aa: CASYGPTEGQPQHF; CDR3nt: TGTGCCTCTTACGGACCGACGGAAGGTCAGCCCCAGCATTTT
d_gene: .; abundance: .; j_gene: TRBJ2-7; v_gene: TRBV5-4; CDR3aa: CASSETGLRLSEQYF; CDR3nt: TGTGCCAGCAGCGAGACGGGCCTCAGGCTCTCTGAGCAGTACTTC
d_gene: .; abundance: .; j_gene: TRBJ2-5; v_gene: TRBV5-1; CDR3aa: CASSLGSASIGETQYF; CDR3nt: TGCGCCAGCAGCTTGGGTAGCGCCTCTATCGGAGAGACCCAGTACTTC